Listed below are T cell receptor beta chains from one sample, sequenced in a study of identical twins. Each CDR3 protein gets one entry after TCRdb re-called the 5' RACE reads with MiXCR. The sample gives roughly 570,000 distinct CDR3 sequences, approximately 9.6% of which show up once; roughly 3.2% is in the top ten. These records were also assigned to another study, of yellow fever vaccine responses in identical twins.

Sequenced input: PBMCs. Every receptor here comes from a young woman in good health. Each CDR3 is given with its conserved first and last residue. A D gene is named only where the DNA matches it firmly. Part of the rows lack a size; the others show once, few, many or a class for expanded clones.

TRBJ2-1 many TRBV28 . TGTGCCAGCAGTCCAGGGACCCCCCCTTCCTACAATGAGCAGTTCTTC CASSPGTPPSYNEQFF
TRBJ2-7 many TRBV5-1 . TGCGCCAGCAGCACCGACACCGGGCCCTACGAGCAGTACTTC CASSTDTGPYEQYF
TRBJ2-7 . TRBV29-1 TRBD2 TGCAGCGTTGGGGGGGGTGCTACCTACGAGCAGTACTTC CSVGGGATYEQYF
TRBJ2-7 . TRBV6-2/TRBV6-3 . TGTGCCAGCAGTTACGTCTGGGCGGAGCAGTACTTC CASSYVWAEQYF
TRBJ1-1 many TRBV6-5 TRBD1 TGTGCCAGCAGTTTTTCCGGGACAGGGCCTGAAGCTTTCTTT CASSFSGTGPEAFF
TRBJ2-7 many TRBV5-1 . TGCGCCAGCAGCTTGTTGCAGGGCGTGAGCTACGAGCAGTACTTC CASSLLQGVSYEQYF
TRBJ2-2 few TRBV20-1 TRBD2 TGCAGTGCCGGTCATAGCGGGAAGATTGATGTCGGGGAGCTGTTTTTT CSAGHSGKIDVGELFF
TRBJ2-7 few TRBV7-9 . TGTGCCAGCAGCTTAGGGGGGCGCGTTAGCGAGCAGTACTTC CASSLGGRVSEQYF
TRBJ2-2 many TRBV6-2/TRBV6-3 . TGTGCCAGCAGTTATACCCCTCAAGGCACCGGGGAGCTGTTTTTT CASSYTPQGTGELFF
TRBJ2-7 . TRBV27 . TGTGCCAGCAGTTTACCCCTAGGGGAGCAGTACTTC CASSLPLGEQYF
TRBJ2-2 . TRBV6-1 . TGTGCCAGCAGTCTAGGGCCCGCCGGGGAGCTGTTTTTT CASSLGPAGELFF
TRBJ2-5 . TRBV2 . TGTGCCAGTAGATCAGGACTGCAGCAAGAGACCCAGTACTTC CASRSGLQQETQYF
TRBJ2-7 many TRBV10-3 . TGTGCCATCAGTGACGGCTACGAGCAGTACTTC CAISDGYEQYF
TRBJ2-3 few TRBV15 TRBD2 TGTGCCACCAGCACACTAGCGAGCACAGATACGCAGTATTTT CATSTLASTDTQYF
TRBJ2-2 . TRBV25-1 TRBD2 TGTGCCAGCAGTGAATTAGGCAGCGGGGCGAACACCGGGGAGCTGTTTTTT CASSELGSGANTGELFF
TRBJ2-1 . TRBV20-1 . TGCAGTGCTGCAAAATCCGAGAGAAATGAGCAGTTCTTC CSAAKSERNEQFF
TRBJ1-2 few TRBV4-3 . TGCGCCAGCAGCCATTTGACGGGCCAAGGCTACACCTTC CASSHLTGQGYTF
TRBJ1-1 few TRBV7-9 . TGTGCCAGCAGCTTAGTTGCGGAGAACACTGAAGCTTTCTTT CASSLVAENTEAFF
TRBJ2-1 many TRBV7-9 . TGTGCCAGCAGCTTAGGGCGGGGAAAGGATGAGCAGTTCTTC CASSLGRGKDEQFF
TRBJ2-7 . TRBV28 TRBD2 TGTGCCAGCCGCGGGGGGGCATCGGGGTACGAGCAGTACTTC CASRGGASGYEQYF
TRBJ2-7 many TRBV4-3 TRBD1 TGCGCCAGCAGCCAAACACAGGGGATTTACGAGCAGTACTTC CASSQTQGIYEQYF
TRBJ2-1 . TRBV7-7 TRBD2 TGTGCTAGCAGCTTAGCACTAGCGGGGGGCTACAATGAGCAGTTCTTC CASSLALAGGYNEQFF
TRBJ2-7 few TRBV4-3 TRBD1 TGCGCCAGCAGCCCGCACTACAGGGGGCGAGGGGAGCAGTACTTC CASSPHYRGRGEQYF
TRBJ2-4 many TRBV30 TRBD1 TGTGCCTGGGAGAGGACAGGTCGCCCTAACATTCAGTACTTC CAWERTGRPNIQYF
TRBJ2-2 many TRBV9 . TGTGCCAGCAGCGTAGAGAGCACCGGGGAGCTGTTTTTT CASSVESTGELFF
TRBJ2-3 . TRBV28 TRBD1 TGTGCCAGCAGAACAGGGGGCCCTGTAGATACGCAGTATTTT CASRTGGPVDTQYF
TRBJ1-3 . TRBV27 TRBD1 TGTGCCAGTGCCGCAGGGGGCTCTGGAAACACCATATATTTT CASAAGGSGNTIYF
TRBJ2-5 . TRBV20-1 . TGCAGTGCAGCCTCGCCTATCACTCAAGAGACCCAGTACTTC CSAASPITQETQYF
TRBJ2-1 few TRBV3-1 TRBD2 TGTGCCAGCAGCCAAGTAGCGGGAACCTACAATGAGCAGTTCTTC CASSQVAGTYNEQFF
TRBJ2-5 . TRBV3-1 TRBD1 TGTGCCCGCTGTTTTTCCCGGGACAGGGGGCTCCTGGGGCAAGAGACCCAGTACTTC CARCFSRDRGLLGQETQYF
TRBJ2-1 . TRBV5-1 TRBD2 TGCGCCAGCAGCTTACTAGCGGGAGGGCCGGGTGAGCAGTTCTTC CASSLLAGGPGEQFF
TRBJ2-7 . TRBV6-2/TRBV6-3 TRBD1 TGTGCCAGCAGCCGAAACGACAGGGGAGACTACGAGCAGTACTTC CASSRNDRGDYEQYF
TRBJ2-7 few TRBV4-3 . TGCGCCAGCAGCCAAGGTGGGAAGGGAAGGGCCTACGAGCAGTACTTC CASSQGGKGRAYEQYF
TRBJ2-1 many TRBV7-9 TRBD1 TGTGCCAGCAGCTTACCTCTGGGGACAGCCTACAATGAGCAGTTCTTC CASSLPLGTAYNEQFF
TRBJ1-1 . TRBV18 TRBD1 TGTGCCAGCTCACCCCGCTCCCGGACAGGGAAGAACACTGAAGCTTTCTTT CASSPRSRTGKNTEAFF
TRBJ2-4 few TRBV13 . TGTGCCAGCAGCACCCGGGACACCCATCTAACGATGAAAAACATTCAGTACTTC CASSTRDTHLTMKNIQYF
TRBJ2-1 few TRBV20-1 . TGCAGTGCTAGAGAGGGACTGGTTGGCAATGAGCAGTTCTTC CSAREGLVGNEQFF
TRBJ2-7 many TRBV12-3/TRBV12-4 . TGTGCCAGCAGTTTAGCTGTTACGGGGACCGAGCAGTACTTC CASSLAVTGTEQYF
TRBJ1-6 . TRBV10-3 . TGTGCCATCAGTGAGTCCGTGGGAAGCTCACCCCTCCACTTT CAISESVGSSPLHF
TRBJ2-7 . TRBV27 TRBD1 TGTGCCAGCAGTACGGGACAGTATACCTCCCTTTACGAGCAGTACTTC CASSTGQYTSLYEQYF
TRBJ2-7 few TRBV12-3/TRBV12-4 TRBD1 TGTGCCAGCAGTCAACAGGGGGTGGTTAAGGACGAGCAGTACTTC CASSQQGVVKDEQYF